The 8 T cell receptor beta chains in this list originate from one sample, sequenced in a study of blood T cell repertoires in COVID-19. TCRdb keeps only in-frame clones here, not all; method: immunoSEQ multiplex PCR. This sample has roughly 84,000 clones, with about 82% found just once. What was sequenced was peripheral blood. All receptors derive from a woman at least 80 years old with acute or convalescent COVID-19.

This chain joins TRBV6-5 and TRBJ1-4; 7 nucleotides match TRBD1. The CDR3 is 13 amino acids. V lost 6 bases to trimming and J lost 14 bases; unmatched junction nucleotides: 12. Germline values: CDR1 MNHEY, CDR2 SVGAGI. The CDR3 reads CASRGGTDLVLFF. DNA of the CDR3: TGTGCCAGCAGAGGGGGCACCGATCTTGTTCTGTTTTTT.

This chain connects TRBV2 to TRBJ2-5; D uncertain. In germline, CDR1 is SNHLY, CDR2 FYNNEI. The CDR3 spans 15 residues. The V and J ends lost 6 bases and 1 base respectively, with 15 bases between them. The CDR3 nucleotides are TGTGCCAGCAGGAGGAGCTTTGGGTCCCAAGAGACCCAGTACTTC. Amino acid sequence: CASRRSFGSQETQYF.

As to this clone: One end of the junction fails to match germline, which may point to a read error. The chain carries TRBV2 and TRBJ1-2, with 7 positions matching TRBD1. Germline lookup yields CDR1 SNHLY and CDR2 FYNNEI. The CDR3 is 12 residues long. The CDR3 nucleotides are TGTGCCAGCAGTGGTGACAGGGTGGGGACTTCCTTC. The encoded protein is CASSGDRVGTSF.

The V and J genes are TRBV12-5 and TRBJ2-7; 11 positions agree with TRBD1. The trim removed 6 bases at V and 4 bases at J, leaving 5 bases unmatched. CDR3 length: 14 amino acids. Germline-derived CDR1 and CDR2 are LGHNT and FRNRAP. CDR3 protein: CASGPGQGAYEQYF. DNA for the CDR3: TGTGCTAGTGGCCCTGGACAGGGGGCTTACGAGCAGTACTTC.

This clone was observed once. V usage is TRBV19 and J usage is TRBJ2-5; 14 bases are shared with TRBD2. Germline lookup yields CDR1 LNHDA and CDR2 SQIVND (reference sequence). The CDR3 covers 16 residues. V trimming: 3 bases; J trimming: 5 bases; junction bases outside the gene matches: 5. The CDR3: CASSIPGTSGGETQYF. As DNA, the CDR3 is TGTGCCAGTAGTATCCCCGGGACTAGCGGGGGTGAGACCCAGTACTTC. The variable domain in full, completed from reference TRBV19 and TRBJ2-5, reads DGGITQSPKYLFRKEGQNVTLSCEQNLNHDAMYWYRQDPGQGLRLIYYSQIVNDFQKGDIAEGYSVSREKKESFPLTVTSAQKNPTAFYLCASSIPGTSGGETQYFGPGTRLLVL.

This clone was recorded a few times. This sequence joins TRBV6-5 and TRBJ1-4, with 8 bases fitting TRBD1. The CDR3 is 15 residues long. Per germline, CDR1 MNHEY and CDR2 SVGAGI. The V and J ends lost 6 bases and 4 bases, in that order; junction bases with no gene match: 7. The CDR3 nucleotides read TGTGCCAGCAGGGACAGGGAGCGGGTTAATGAAAAACTGTTTTTT. It encodes CASRDRERVNEKLFF.

The chain recombines TRBV6-5 with TRBJ1-2; the D is unclear. Germline V gene sequence: CDR1 MNHEY, CDR2 SVGAGI. V gave up 8 bases and J gave up 4 bases, with 17 bases separating them. The CDR3 is made up of 14 amino acids. CDR3 sequence reads: CASVRGGYSYGYTF. In DNA, the CDR3 is TGTGCCAGCGTAAGAGGAGGGTACAGCTATGGCTACACCTTC.

The chain links TRBV11-2 to TRBJ2-1; 8 nucleotides agree with TRBD2. Per germline, CDR1 SGHAT and CDR2 FQNNGV. This CDR3 is 19 amino acids long. The ends lost 5 bases at V and 2 bases at J; junction bases unmatched: 17. The CDR3 DNA reads TGTGCCAGCAGCCCCCGGGGGGGCCTCACTACCATTACCTACAATGAGCAGTTCTTC. Encoded protein: CASSPRGGLTTITYNEQFF.